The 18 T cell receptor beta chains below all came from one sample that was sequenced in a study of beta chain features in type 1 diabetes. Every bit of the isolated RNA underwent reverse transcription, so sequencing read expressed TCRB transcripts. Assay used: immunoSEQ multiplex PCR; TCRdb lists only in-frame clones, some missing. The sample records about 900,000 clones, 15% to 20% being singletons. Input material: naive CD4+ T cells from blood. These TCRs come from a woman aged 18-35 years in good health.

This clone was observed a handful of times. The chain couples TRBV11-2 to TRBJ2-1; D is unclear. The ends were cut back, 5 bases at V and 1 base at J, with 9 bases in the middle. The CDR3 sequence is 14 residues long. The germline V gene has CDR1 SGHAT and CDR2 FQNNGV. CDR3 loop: CASSRGPSYNEQFF. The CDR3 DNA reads TGTGCCAGCAGCCGCGGACCGTCCTACAATGAGCAGTTCTTC.

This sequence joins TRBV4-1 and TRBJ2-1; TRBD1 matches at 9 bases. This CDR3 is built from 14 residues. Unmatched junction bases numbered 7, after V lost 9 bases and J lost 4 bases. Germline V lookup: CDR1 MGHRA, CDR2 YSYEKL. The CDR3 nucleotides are TGCGCCAGTTCCGGGACAGGGTTATACAATGAGCAGTTCTTC. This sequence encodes CASSGTGLYNEQFF.

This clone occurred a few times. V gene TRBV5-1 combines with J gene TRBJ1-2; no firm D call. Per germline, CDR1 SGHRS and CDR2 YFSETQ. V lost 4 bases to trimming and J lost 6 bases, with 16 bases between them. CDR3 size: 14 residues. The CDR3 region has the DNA TGCGCCAGCAGCGCCGCAGGTCCGGGCCATGGCTACACCTTC. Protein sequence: CASSAAGPGHGYTF.

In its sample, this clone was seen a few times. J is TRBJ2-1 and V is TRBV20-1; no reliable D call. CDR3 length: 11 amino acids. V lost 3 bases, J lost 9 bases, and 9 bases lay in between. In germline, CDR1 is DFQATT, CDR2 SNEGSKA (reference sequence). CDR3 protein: CSARGYGEQFF. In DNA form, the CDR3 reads TGCAGTGCTAGGGGGTATGGTGAGCAGTTCTTC.

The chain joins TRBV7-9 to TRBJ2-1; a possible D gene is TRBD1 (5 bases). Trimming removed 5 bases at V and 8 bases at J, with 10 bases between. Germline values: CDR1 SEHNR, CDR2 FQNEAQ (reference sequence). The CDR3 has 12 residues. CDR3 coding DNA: TGTGCCAGCAGCCAGACAGACCATGAGCAGTTCTTC. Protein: CASSQTDHEQFF.

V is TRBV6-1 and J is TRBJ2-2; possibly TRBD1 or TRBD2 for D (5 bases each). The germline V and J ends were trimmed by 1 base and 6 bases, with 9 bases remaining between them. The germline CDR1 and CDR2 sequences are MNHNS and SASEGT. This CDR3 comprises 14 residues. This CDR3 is CASSEGRGPGELFF. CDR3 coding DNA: TGTGCCAGCAGTGAAGGCCGGGGACCCGGGGAGCTGTTTTTT.

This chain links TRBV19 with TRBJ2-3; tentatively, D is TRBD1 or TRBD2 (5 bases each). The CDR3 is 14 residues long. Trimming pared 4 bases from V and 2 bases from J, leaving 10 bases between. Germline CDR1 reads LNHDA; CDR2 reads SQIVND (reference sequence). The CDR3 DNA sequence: TGTGCCAGTAGTAGGGGCCGGGACACAGATACGCAGTATTTT. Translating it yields CASSRGRDTDTQYF.

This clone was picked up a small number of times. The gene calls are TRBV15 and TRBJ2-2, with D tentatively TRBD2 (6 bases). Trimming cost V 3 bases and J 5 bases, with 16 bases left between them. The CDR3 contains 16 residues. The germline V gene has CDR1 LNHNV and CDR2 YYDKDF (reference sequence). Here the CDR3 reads CATSRLSGDNTGELFF. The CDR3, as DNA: TGTGCCACCAGCAGGCTATCGGGGGATAATACCGGGGAGCTGTTTTTT. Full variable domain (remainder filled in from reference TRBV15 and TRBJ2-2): DAMVIQNPRYQVTQFGKPVTLSCSQTLNHNVMYWYQQKSSQAPKLLFHYYDKDFNNEADTPDNFQSRRPNTSFCFLDIRSPGLGDTAMYLCATSRLSGDNTGELFFGEGSRLTVL.

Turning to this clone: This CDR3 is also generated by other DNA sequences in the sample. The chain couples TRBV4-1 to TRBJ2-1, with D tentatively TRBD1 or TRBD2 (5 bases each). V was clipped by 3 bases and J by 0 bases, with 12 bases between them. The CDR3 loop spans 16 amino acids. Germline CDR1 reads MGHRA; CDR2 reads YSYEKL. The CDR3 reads CASSQPGRSSYNEQFF. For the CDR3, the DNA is TGCGCCAGCAGCCAGCCGGGACGGAGCTCCTACAATGAGCAGTTCTTC.

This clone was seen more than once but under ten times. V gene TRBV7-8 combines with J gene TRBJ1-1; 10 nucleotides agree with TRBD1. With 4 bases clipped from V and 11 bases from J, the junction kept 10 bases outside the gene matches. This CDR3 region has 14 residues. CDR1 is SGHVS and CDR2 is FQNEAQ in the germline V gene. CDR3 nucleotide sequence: TGTGCCAGCAGCTCACCCAGGACAGGGGGTATGGCTTTCTTT. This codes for CASSSPRTGGMAFF.

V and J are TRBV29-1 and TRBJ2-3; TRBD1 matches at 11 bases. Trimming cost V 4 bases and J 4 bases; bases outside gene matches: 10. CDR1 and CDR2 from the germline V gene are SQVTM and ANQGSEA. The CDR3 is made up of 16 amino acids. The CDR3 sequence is CSVVGGGQGAADTQYF. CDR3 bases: TGCAGCGTTGTCGGTGGAGGACAGGGGGCTGCAGATACGCAGTATTTT.

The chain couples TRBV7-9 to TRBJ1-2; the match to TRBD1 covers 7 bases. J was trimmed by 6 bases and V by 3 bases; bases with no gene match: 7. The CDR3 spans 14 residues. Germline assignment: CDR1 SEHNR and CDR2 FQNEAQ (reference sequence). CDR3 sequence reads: CASSFADRTDGYTF. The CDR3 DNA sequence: TGTGCCAGCAGCTTCGCGGACAGGACGGATGGCTACACCTTC.

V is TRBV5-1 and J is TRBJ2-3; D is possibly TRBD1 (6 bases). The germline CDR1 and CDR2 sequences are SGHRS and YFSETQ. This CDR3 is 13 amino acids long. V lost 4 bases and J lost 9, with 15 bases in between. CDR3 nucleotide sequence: TGCGCCAGCAGCCCGACCTCGACAGGCACGCAGTATTTT. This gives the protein CASSPTSTGTQYF.

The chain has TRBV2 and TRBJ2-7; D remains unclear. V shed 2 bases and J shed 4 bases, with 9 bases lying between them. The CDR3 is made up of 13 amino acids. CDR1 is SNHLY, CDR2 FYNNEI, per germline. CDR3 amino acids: CASSEPGTYEQYF. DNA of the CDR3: TGTGCCAGCAGTGAACCAGGAACGTACGAGCAGTACTTC.

CDR3 loop: CASSPAEGYYGYTF. The CDR3 coding sequence is TGTGCCAGCAGCCCCGCTGAAGGGTACTATGGCTACACCTTC. The chain uses TRBV7-2 and TRBJ1-2; no firm D call. In germline, CDR1 is SGHTA, CDR2 FQGNSA. The CDR3 is 14 amino acids. V was pared by 5 bases and J by 3 bases, with 13 bases between.

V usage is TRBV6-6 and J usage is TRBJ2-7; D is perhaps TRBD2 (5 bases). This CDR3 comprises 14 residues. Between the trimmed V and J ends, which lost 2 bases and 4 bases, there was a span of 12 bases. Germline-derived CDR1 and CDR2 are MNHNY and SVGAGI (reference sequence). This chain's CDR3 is CASSYLTSRYEQYF. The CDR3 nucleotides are TGTGCCAGCAGTTACCTAACTAGTAGGTACGAGCAGTACTTC.

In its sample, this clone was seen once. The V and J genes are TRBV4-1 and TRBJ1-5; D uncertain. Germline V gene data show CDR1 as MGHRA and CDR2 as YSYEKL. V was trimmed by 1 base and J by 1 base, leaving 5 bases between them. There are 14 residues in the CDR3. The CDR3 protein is CASSQGRSNQPQHF. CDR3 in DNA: TGCGCCAGCAGCCAAGGACGCAGCAATCAGCCCCAGCATTTT.

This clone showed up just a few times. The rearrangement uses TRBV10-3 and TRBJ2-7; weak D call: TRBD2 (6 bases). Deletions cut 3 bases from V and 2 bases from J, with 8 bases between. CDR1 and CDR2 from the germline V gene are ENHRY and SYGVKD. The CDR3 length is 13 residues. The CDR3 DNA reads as TGTGCCATCAGTGATGGGACTGCCTACGAGCAGTACTTC. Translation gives CAISDGTAYEQYF.